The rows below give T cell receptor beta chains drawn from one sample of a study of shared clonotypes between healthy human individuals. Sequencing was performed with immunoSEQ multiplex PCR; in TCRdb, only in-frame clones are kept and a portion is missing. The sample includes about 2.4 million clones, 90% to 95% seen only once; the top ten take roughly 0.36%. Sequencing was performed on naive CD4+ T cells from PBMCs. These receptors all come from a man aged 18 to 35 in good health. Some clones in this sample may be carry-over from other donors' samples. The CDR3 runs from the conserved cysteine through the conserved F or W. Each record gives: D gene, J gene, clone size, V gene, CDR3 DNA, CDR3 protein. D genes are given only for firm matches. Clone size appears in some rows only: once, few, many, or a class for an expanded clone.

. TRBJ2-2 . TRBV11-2 TGTGCCAGCAGCCCACAGGGCGCGAACACCGGGGAGCTGTTTTTT CASSPQGANTGELFF
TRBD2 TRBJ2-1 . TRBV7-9 TGTGCCAGCAGCTTAGGTTTGGGGCTAGCGGAAAACAATGAGCAGTTCTTC CASSLGLGLAENNEQFF
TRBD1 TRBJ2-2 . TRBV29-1 TGCAGCGTCCACGGACAGGGACGATCGAACACCGGGGAGCTGTTTTTT CSVHGQGRSNTGELFF
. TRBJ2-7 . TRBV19 TGTGCCAGTAGTAGCGGGACACACTACGAGCAGTACTTC CASSSGTHYEQYF
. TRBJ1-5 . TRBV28 TGTGCCAGCAGTTTTGGAAGGGTGGGTCAGCCCCAGCATTTT CASSFGRVGQPQHF
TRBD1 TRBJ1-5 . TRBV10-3 TGTGCCATCAGTGGGGGGGACAGGGACAATCAGCCCCAGCATTTT CAISGGDRDNQPQHF
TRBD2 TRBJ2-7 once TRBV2 TGTGCCAGCAGGGGGCTAGCGGAGAGCTCCTACGAGCAGTACTTC CASRGLAESSYEQYF
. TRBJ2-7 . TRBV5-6 TGTGCCAGCAGCCGGAGGCCGACCGTGCGGTACGAGCAGTACTTC CASSRRPTVRYEQYF
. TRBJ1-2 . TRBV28 TGTGCCAGCAGTCCCCCCTCAGGGGCACGAGGTAACTATGGCTACACCTTC CASSPPSGARGNYGYTF
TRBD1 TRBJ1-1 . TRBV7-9 TGTGCCAGCAGACTTGACAGGGGGCAAACTGAAGCTTTCTTT CASRLDRGQTEAFF
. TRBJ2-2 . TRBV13 TGTGCCAGCAGCCCCGCCGGTCTAGTTTTTCGGGGCACCGGGGAGCTGTTTTTT CASSPAGLVFRGTGELFF
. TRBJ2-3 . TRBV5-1 TGCGCCAGCAGCCCCCGGGTGGGGCCAGATACGCAGTATTTT CASSPRVGPDTQYF
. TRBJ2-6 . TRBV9 TGTGCCAGCAGCGAAACGGGGACCTACTCTGGGGCCAACGTCCTGACTTTC CASSETGTYSGANVLTF
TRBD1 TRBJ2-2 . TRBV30 TGTGCCTCGGGACAGGGTTACACCGGGGAGCTGTTTTTT CASGQGYTGELFF
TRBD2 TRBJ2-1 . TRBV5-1 TGCGCCAGCAGCTTGGAACTAGCGGGTCCTCGCTCCTACAATGAGCAGTTCTTC CASSLELAGPRSYNEQFF
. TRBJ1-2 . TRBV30 TGTGCCTGGAGTGCCACGGGTTATGGCTACACCTTC CAWSATGYGYTF
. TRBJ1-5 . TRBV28 TGTGCCAGTTTGACGCGGTCGGGCAATCAGCCCCAGCATTTT CASLTRSGNQPQHF
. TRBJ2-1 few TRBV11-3 TGTGCCAGCAGCTTGTCCTACAATGAGCAGTTCTTC CASSLSYNEQFF
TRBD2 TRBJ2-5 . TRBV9 TGTGCCAGCAGCGTGGGACTAGCGGGAGAAGAGACCCAGTACTTC CASSVGLAGEETQYF
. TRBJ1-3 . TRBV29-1 TGCAGCGTTGGGAAAGGAGTCTCTGGAAACACCATATATTTT CSVGKGVSGNTIYF
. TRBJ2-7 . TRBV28 TGTGCCAGCAGCCGGCCGAGCGTCAGCTCCTACGAGCAGTACTTC CASSRPSVSSYEQYF
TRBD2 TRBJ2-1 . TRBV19 TGTGCCAGTAGTATCGATAGCGGGAGTGGGCAGTTCTTC CASSIDSGSGQFF
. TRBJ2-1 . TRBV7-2 TGTGCCAGCAGCTTAGATCCAGGGGCGGATGAGCAGTTCTTC CASSLDPGADEQFF
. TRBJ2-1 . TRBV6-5 TGTGCCAGCAGCCCGTCGGGGATCTACAATGAGCAGTTCTTC CASSPSGIYNEQFF
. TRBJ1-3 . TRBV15 TGTGCCACCAGCGCCCAGGGGTCCGGAAACACCATATATTTT CATSAQGSGNTIYF
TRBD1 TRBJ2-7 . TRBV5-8 TGTGCCAGCAGCTTGTGGGGGGGCTGGGACAGGGGGCAGGAGCAGTACTTC CASSLWGGWDRGQEQYF
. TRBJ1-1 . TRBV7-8 TGTGCCAGCAGCTTAGTCCATGGGGGCACTGAAGCTTTCTTT CASSLVHGGTEAFF
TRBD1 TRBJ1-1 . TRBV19 TGTGCCAGTAGTATAGATCGTCAGGGGGCGCGGACTGAAGCTTTCTTT CASSIDRQGARTEAFF
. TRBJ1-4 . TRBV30 TGTGCCTGGAGCGCCTCCGGGACCCCAAGGAGGGAAAAACTGTTTTTT CAWSASGTPRREKLFF
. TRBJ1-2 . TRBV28 TGTGCCAGCAGCCAGGGCAGAAACGGCTACACCTTC CASSQGRNGYTF
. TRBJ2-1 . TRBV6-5 TGTGCCAGCAGTTACTCCGTCGGGACTGCATACAATGAGCAGTTCTTC CASSYSVGTAYNEQFF
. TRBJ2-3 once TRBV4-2 TGTGCCAGCAGCCGGTCCCTCGGGGGACCCACAGATACGCAGTATTTT CASSRSLGGPTDTQYF
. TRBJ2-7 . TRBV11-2 TGTGCCAGCAGCCCATACTACGAGCAGTACTTC CASSPYYEQYF
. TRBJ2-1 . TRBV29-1 TGCAGCGTTGCCGGTAATCGGGCAGGGTCATACAATGAGCAGTTCTTC CSVAGNRAGSYNEQFF